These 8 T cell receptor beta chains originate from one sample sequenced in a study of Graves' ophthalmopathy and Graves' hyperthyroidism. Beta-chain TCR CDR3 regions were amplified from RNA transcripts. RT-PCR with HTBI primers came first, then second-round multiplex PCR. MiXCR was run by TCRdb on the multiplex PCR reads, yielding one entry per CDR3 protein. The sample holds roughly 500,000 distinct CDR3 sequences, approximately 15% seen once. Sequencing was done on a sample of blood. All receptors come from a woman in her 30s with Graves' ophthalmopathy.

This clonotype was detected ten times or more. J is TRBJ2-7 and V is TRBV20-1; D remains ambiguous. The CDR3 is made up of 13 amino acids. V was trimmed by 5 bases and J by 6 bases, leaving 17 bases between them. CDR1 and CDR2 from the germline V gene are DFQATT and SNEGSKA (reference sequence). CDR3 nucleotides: TGCAGTGCTGTCCGACTTCTGGGTATCGAGCAGTACTTC. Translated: CSAVRLLGIEQYF.

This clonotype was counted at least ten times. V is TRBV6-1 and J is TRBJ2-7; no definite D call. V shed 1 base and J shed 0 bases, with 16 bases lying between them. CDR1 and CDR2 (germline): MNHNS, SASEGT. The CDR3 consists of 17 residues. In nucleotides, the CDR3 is TGTGCCAGCAGTGAAGGGTGGGTAGCCCTCTACTCCTACGAGCAGTACTTC. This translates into CASSEGWVALYSYEQYF.

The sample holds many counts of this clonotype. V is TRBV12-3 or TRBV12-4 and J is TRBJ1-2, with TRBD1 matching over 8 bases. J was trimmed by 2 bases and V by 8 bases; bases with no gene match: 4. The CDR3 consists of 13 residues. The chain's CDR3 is CASGGQGNYGYTF. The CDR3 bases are TGTGCCAGCGGTGGACAGGGAAACTATGGCTACACCTTC.

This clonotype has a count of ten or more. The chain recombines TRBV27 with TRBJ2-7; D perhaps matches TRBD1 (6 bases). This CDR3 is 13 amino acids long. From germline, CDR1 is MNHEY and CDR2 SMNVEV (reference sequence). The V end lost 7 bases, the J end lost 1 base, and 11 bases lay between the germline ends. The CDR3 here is CASKQDSSYEQYF. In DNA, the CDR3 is TGTGCCAGCAAACAGGACAGTTCCTACGAGCAGTACTTC.

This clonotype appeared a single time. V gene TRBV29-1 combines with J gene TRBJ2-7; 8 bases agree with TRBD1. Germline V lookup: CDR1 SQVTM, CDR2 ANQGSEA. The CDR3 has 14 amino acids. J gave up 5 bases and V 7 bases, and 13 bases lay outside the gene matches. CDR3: CSATGALRGNEQYV. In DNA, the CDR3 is TGCAGCGCGACAGGGGCTCTCCGTGGGAACGAGCAGTACGTC.

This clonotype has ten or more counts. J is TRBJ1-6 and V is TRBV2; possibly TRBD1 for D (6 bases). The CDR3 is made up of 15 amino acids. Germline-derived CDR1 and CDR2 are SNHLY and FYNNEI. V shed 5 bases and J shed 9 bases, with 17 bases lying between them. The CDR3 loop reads CASSPSGQSFSPLHF. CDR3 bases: TGTGCCAGCAGTCCCAGTGGACAGAGTTTTTCACCCCTCCACTTT.

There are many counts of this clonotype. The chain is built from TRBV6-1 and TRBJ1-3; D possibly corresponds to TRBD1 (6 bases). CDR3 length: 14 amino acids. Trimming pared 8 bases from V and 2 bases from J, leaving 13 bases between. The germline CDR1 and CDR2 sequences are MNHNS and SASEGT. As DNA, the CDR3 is TGTGCCAGCTACAGGGAGTTGGCTGGAAACACCATATATTTT. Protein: CASYRELAGNTIYF.

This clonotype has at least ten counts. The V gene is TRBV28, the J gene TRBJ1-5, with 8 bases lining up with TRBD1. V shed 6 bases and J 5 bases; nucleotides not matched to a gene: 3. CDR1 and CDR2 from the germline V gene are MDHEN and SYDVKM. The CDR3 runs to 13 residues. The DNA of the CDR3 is TGTGCCAGCAGACCAGGGGGCGATCAGCCCCAGCATTTT. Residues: CASRPGGDQPQHF. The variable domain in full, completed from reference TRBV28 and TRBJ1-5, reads DVKVTQSSRYLVKRTGEKVFLECVQDMDHENMFWYRQDPGLGLRLIYFSYDVKMKEKGDIPEGYSVSREKKERFSLILESASTNQTSMYLCASRPGGDQPQHFGDGTRLSIL.